Included here is one T cell receptor beta chain sequence, with context. This record belongs to a study of T-cell reconstitution after alpha-beta-depleted transplantation in children. Preparing the TCRbeta library involved the use of unique molecular identifiers. In TCRdb, the PCR reads were re-called with MiXCR into one record per CDR3 protein. The table records some 500,000 distinct CDR3 sequences, around a third of them present only once. Germline V gene lookup returns CDR1 SGHAT and CDR2 FQNNGV. Between the trimmed V and J ends, which lost 0 bases and 6 bases, there was a span of 9 bases. This CDR3 region has 13 residues.

The receptor was derived from a human donor who donated a stem cell graft to a child with aplastic anemia. Source: PBMCs from the stem cell graft donor, taken from the stem cell graft. The V call is TRBV11-2, the J call TRBJ2-7; unclear D gene. The CDR3 loop reads CASSLERVGEQYF. The DNA of the CDR3 is TGTGCCAGCAGCTTAGAAAGGGTGGGCGAGCAGTACTTC.